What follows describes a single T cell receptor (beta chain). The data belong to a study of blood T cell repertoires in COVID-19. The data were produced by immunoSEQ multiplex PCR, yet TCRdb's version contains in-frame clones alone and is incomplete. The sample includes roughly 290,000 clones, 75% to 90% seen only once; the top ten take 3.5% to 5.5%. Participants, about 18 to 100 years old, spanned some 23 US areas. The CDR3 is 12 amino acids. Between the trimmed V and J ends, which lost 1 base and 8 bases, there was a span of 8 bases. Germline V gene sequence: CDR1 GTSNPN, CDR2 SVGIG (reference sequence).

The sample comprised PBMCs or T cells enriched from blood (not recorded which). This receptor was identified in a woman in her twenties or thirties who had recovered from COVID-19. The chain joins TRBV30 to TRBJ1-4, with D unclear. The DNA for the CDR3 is TGTGCCTGGAGTGGATCGCGGGAAAAACTGTTTTTT. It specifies CAWSGSREKLFF.